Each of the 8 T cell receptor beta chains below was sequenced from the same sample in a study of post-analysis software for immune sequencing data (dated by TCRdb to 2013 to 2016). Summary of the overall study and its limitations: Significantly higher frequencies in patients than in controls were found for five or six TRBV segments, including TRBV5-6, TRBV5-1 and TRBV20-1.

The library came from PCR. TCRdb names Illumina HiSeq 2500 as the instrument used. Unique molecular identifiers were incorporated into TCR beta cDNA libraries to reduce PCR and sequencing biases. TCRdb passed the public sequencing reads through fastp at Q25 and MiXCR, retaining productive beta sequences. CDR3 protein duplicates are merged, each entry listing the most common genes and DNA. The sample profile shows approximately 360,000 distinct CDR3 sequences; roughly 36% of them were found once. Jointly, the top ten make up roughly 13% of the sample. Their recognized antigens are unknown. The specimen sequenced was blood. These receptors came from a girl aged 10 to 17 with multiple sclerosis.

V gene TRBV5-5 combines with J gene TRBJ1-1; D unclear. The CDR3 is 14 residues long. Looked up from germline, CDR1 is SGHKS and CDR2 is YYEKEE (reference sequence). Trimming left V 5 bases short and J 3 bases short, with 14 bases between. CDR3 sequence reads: CASRLAGPDTEAFF. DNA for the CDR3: TGTGCCAGCAGATTAGCAGGTCCGGACACTGAAGCTTTCTTT.

The CDR3 loop reads CASSLVGGGNTEAFF. As DNA, the CDR3 is TGTGCCAGCAGCTTAGTCGGGGGAGGGAACACTGAAGCTTTCTTT. The chain uses TRBV7-2 and TRBJ1-1, with D possibly matching TRBD1 (5 bases). The CDR3 has 15 amino acids. The V end lost 1 base, the J end lost 1 base, and 10 bases lay between the germline ends. Germline lookup yields CDR1 SGHTA and CDR2 FQGNSA. Drawing the rest from reference TRBV7-2 and TRBJ1-1, the complete variable domain is GAGVSQSPSNKVTEKGKDVELRCDPISGHTALYWYRQSLGQGLEFLIYFQGNSAPDKSGLPSDRFSAERTGGSVSTLTIQRTQQEDSAVYLCASSLVGGGNTEAFFGQGTRLTVV.

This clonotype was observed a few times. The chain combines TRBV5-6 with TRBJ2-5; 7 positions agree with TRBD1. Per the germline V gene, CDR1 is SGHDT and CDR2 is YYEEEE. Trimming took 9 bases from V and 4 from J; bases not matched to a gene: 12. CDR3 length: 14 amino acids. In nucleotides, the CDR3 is TGTGCCACAGAAACAGGGGTAGAGGGAGAGACCCAGTACTTC. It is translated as CATETGVEGETQYF.

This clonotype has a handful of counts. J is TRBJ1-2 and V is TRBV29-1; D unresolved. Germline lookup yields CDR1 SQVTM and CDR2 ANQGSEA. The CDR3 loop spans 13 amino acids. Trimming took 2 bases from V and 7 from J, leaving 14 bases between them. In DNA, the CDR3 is TGCAGCGTTGAATCCCCAGGCCGGGGTGGCTACACCTTC. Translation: CSVESPGRGGYTF.

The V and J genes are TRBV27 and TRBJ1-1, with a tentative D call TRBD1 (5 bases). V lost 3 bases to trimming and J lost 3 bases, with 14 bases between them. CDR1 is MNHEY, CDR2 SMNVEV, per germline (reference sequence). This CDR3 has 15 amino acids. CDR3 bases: TGTGCCAGCAGTTTCAGGGCCCTCTTGGACACTGAAGCTTTCTTT. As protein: CASSFRALLDTEAFF.

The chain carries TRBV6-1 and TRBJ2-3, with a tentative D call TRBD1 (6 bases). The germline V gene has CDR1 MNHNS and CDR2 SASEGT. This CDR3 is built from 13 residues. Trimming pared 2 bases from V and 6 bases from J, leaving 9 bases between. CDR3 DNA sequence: TGTGCCAGCAGTGAACAACAGGGCGATACGCAGTATTTT. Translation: CASSEQQGDTQYF.

DNA of the CDR3: TGTGCCAGCAGCTCCGGGCCGGGGGAATCTTCCTACGAGCAGTACTTC. Encoded protein: CASSSGPGESSYEQYF. V and J are TRBV13 and TRBJ2-7; tentatively, D is TRBD2 (6 bases). Germline V gene sequence: CDR1 PRHDT, CDR2 FYEKMQ (reference sequence). Trimming cost V 4 bases and J 1 base, with 17 bases left between them. This CDR3 is built from 16 residues.

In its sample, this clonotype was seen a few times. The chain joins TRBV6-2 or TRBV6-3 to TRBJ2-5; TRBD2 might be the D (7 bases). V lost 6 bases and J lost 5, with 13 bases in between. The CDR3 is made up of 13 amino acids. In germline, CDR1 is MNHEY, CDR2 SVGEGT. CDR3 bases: TGTGCCAGCAGACAGGGAGGGCGGGAGACCCAGTACTTC. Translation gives CASRQGGRETQYF.